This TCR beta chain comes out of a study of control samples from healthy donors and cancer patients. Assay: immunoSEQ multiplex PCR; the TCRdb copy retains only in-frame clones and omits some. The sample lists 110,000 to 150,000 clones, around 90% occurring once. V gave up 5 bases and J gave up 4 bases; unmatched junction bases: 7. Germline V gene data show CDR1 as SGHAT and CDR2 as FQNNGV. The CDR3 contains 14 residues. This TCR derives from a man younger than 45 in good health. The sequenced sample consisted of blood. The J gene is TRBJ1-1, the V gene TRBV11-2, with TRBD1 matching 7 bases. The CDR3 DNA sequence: TGTGCCAGCAGCCCACAGGGGCGGATCACTGAAGCTTTCTTT. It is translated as CASSPQGRITEAFF.